A single sample is the source of the 21 T cell receptor beta chains below, sequenced in a study of T-cell reconstitution after alpha-beta-depleted transplantation in children. Researchers prepared the TCRbeta library using unique molecular identifiers, the study reports. MiXCR was run by TCRdb on the PCR reads, yielding one entry per CDR3 protein. Here the sample spans about 580,000 distinct CDR3 sequences, 20% to 25% being singletons. This specimen consisted of PBMCs, mostly from graft donor cells, obtained 360 days after TCRalphabeta/CD19-depleted stem cell transplant. The receptors were sampled from a boy under two years old who had a stem cell transplant for acute myeloid leukemia, so the T cells may come from the graft donor.

Ten or more counts support this clonotype. The V gene is TRBV20-1, the J gene TRBJ2-5; D is unclear. Germline values: CDR1 DFQATT, CDR2 SNEGSKA (reference sequence). The CDR3 sequence is 11 residues long. V lost 3 bases and J lost 3, with 5 bases in between. This chain's CDR3 is CSARGKETQYF. The DNA of the CDR3 is TGCAGTGCTAGGGGGAAAGAGACCCAGTACTTC.

The chain combines TRBV5-8 with TRBJ1-3; D uncertain. The CDR3 covers 9 residues. Looked up from germline, CDR1 is SGHTS and CDR2 is YDEGEE. V lost 0 bases and J lost 14, with 3 bases in between. CDR3 loop: CASSLAVYF. CDR3 sequence (DNA): TGTGCCAGCAGCTTGGCCGTATATTTT.

The table lists this clonotype with many counts. This rearrangement joins TRBV29-1 to TRBJ1-1, with unresolved D. Trimming removed 2 bases from V and 3 bases from J, with 7 bases in between. The length of the CDR3 is 12 residues. Germline values: CDR1 SQVTM, CDR2 ANQGSEA. CDR3 residues: CSVESGYTEAFF. The CDR3 DNA reads TGCAGCGTTGAATCTGGATACACTGAAGCTTTCTTT. Complete variable domain (other parts from reference TRBV29-1 and TRBJ1-1): SAVISQKPSRDICQRGTSLTIQCQVDSQVTMMFWYRQQPGQSLTLIATANQGSEATYESGFVIDKFPISRPNLTFSTLTVSNMSPEDSSIYLCSVESGYTEAFFGQGTRLTVV.

In its sample, this clonotype was seen many times. The CDR3 reads CASSRGAGAFF. The CDR3 coding sequence is TGTGCCAGCAGCCGGGGGGCTGGAGCTTTCTTT. The chain joins TRBV12-3 or TRBV12-4 to TRBJ1-1, with TRBD1 as a possible D gene (6 bases). Trimming took 6 bases from V and 10 from J, leaving 12 bases between them. The CDR3 is 11 amino acids.

This clonotype came up many times. This chain connects TRBV29-1 to TRBJ2-3; D is possibly TRBD1 (5 bases). The germline V gene has CDR1 SQVTM and CDR2 ANQGSEA. Trimming cost V 4 bases and J 0 bases, with 11 bases left between them. CDR3 length: 14 residues. The CDR3 DNA follows: TGCAGCGTTGCCACAGGATATAGCACAGATACGCAGTATTTT. As protein: CSVATGYSTDTQYF.

In its sample, this clonotype was seen a few times. The chain links TRBV29-1 to TRBJ1-1, with TRBD1 as a possible D gene (5 bases). Per the germline V gene, CDR1 is SQVTM and CDR2 is ANQGSEA. V lost 4 bases and J lost 7, with 19 bases in between. The CDR3 consists of 14 residues. For the CDR3, the DNA is TGCAGCGTTGTCGAACAAGGGGCTCCCGGTGAAGCTTTCTTT. Translating it yields CSVVEQGAPGEAFF.

This clonotype was detected many times. V gene TRBV7-9 combines with J gene TRBJ1-5; TRBD1 agrees at 7 bases. V lost 6 bases to trimming and J lost 9 bases; unmatched junction nucleotides: 14. In germline, CDR1 is SEHNR, CDR2 FQNEAQ (reference sequence). The CDR3 runs to 15 residues. In DNA form, the CDR3 reads TGTGCCAGCAGAGGCTACGACAGGGAACATCCGCCCCAGCATTTT. Its translation: CASRGYDREHPPQHF.

This clonotype was recorded a few times. V usage is TRBV6-5 and J usage is TRBJ2-1; no reliable D call. The CDR3 runs 15 residues. Per germline, CDR1 MNHEY and CDR2 SVGAGI. V lost 5 bases and J lost 0, with 11 bases in between. CDR3 protein: CASSHQTHSYNEQFF. The CDR3 region has the DNA TGTGCCAGCAGTCACCAGACTCACTCCTACAATGAGCAGTTCTTC.

The table lists this clonotype with a few counts. V and J are TRBV12-3 or TRBV12-4 and TRBJ1-2; D possibly corresponds to TRBD1 (6 bases). The CDR3 has 13 residues. V was shortened by 5 bases and J by 8 bases, with 15 bases between the two germline ends. The CDR3 DNA reads as TGTGCCAGCAGTCCCAGGGGTAGTAAAGGCTACACCTTC. Translated, it gives CASSPRGSKGYTF.

This clonotype has at least ten counts. The chain is built from TRBV20-1 and TRBJ2-4; D call uncertain. The V end lost 3 bases, the J end lost 0 bases, and 9 bases lay between the germline ends. Per germline, CDR1 DFQATT and CDR2 SNEGSKA (reference sequence). The CDR3 is 14 residues long. In nucleotides, the CDR3 is TGCAGTGCTAGCAGACGTCCAGCCAAAAACATTCAGTACTTC. It is translated as CSASRRPAKNIQYF.

This clonotype was counted only a few times. This chain connects TRBV18 to TRBJ2-2, with D unresolved. V gave up 2 bases and J gave up 2 bases, with 9 bases separating them. This CDR3 comprises 15 residues. Per the germline V gene, CDR1 is KGHSH and CDR2 is LQKENI. This CDR3 reads CASSPSDGNTGELFF. DNA for the CDR3: TGTGCCAGCTCACCATCCGATGGAAACACCGGGGAGCTGTTTTTT.

The chain carries TRBV5-1 and TRBJ2-3, with 9 nucleotides matching TRBD2. CDR3 size: 16 residues. Germline assignment: CDR1 SGHRS and CDR2 YFSETQ. After removal of 6 bases from V and 1 base from J, the junction contained 9 bases not matched to a gene. This chain's CDR3 is CASTLAPSGGTDTQYF. In DNA form, the CDR3 reads TGCGCCAGCACCCTGGCCCCTAGCGGGGGCACAGATACGCAGTATTTT.

V is TRBV6-5 and J is TRBJ2-3, with no clear D. The CDR3 loop spans 14 amino acids. V was trimmed by 3 bases and J by 3 bases, leaving 10 bases between them. Germline CDR1 and CDR2: MNHEY and SVGAGI. The CDR3, as DNA: TGTGCCAGCAGTTATACGGCCAAGACAGATACGCAGTATTTT. Its translation: CASSYTAKTDTQYF.

This clonotype was counted between two and nine times. This sequence joins TRBV20-1 and TRBJ2-5, with 11 bases identical to TRBD2. CDR3 length equals 15 residues. In germline, CDR1 is DFQATT, CDR2 SNEGSKA (reference sequence). Losses at the gene ends were 2 bases for V and 4 bases for J; bases not matched to a gene: 6. The CDR3: CSARSGLAGGETQYF. For the CDR3, the DNA is TGCAGTGCTAGATCGGGGCTAGCGGGGGGAGAGACCCAGTACTTC.

The V and J genes are TRBV15 and TRBJ2-1, with 11 nucleotides matching TRBD2. The germline V gene has CDR1 LNHNV and CDR2 YYDKDF (reference sequence). CDR3 length: 17 residues. Trimming removed 1 base from V and 4 bases from J; junction bases left unmatched: 6. As DNA, the CDR3 is TGTGCCACCAGCAGAGGTAGCGGGGGGGCGGAGTACAATGAGCAGTTCTTC. This translates into CATSRGSGGAEYNEQFF. Together with reference TRBV15 and TRBJ2-1, the CDR3 gives the full variable domain: DAMVIQNPRYQVTQFGKPVTLSCSQTLNHNVMYWYQQKSSQAPKLLFHYYDKDFNNEADTPDNFQSRRPNTSFCFLDIRSPGLGDTAMYLCATSRGSGGAEYNEQFFGPGTRLTVL.

The chain employs TRBV3-1 and TRBJ2-6, with D unresolved. V was trimmed by 4 bases and J by 9 bases, leaving 4 bases between them. CDR1 LGHDT and CDR2 YNNKEL come from the germline V gene (reference sequence). The CDR3 has 11 amino acids. The CDR3 coding sequence is TGTGCCAGCAGCCCCCTCAACGTCCTGACTTTC. Its translation: CASSPLNVLTF.

This chain joins TRBV14 and TRBJ2-7, with a tentative D call TRBD1 (5 bases). CDR1 is SGHDN and CDR2 is FVKESK in the germline V gene. V lost 4 bases and J 7 bases, leaving 14 bases between the germline ends. The CDR3 extends over 13 amino acids. The CDR3 reads CASSLLGAWEQYF. The CDR3 DNA is TGTGCCAGCAGCCTGCTTGGGGCGTGGGAGCAGTACTTC.

The gene calls are TRBV29-1 and TRBJ2-3, with 7 bases fitting TRBD2. Unmatched junction bases numbered 6, after V lost 6 bases and J lost 0 bases. Per the germline V gene, CDR1 is SQVTM and CDR2 is ANQGSEA. CDR3 size: 14 residues. The CDR3 bases are TGCAGCGTCTTGGGCGGGGGAAGCACAGATACGCAGTATTTT. This codes for CSVLGGGSTDTQYF.

This chain uses TRBV20-1 with TRBJ2-3; a weak D match, TRBD1 (6 bases). Germline V gene sequence: CDR1 DFQATT, CDR2 SNEGSKA (reference sequence). V was trimmed by 4 bases and J by 1 base, leaving 12 bases between them. The CDR3 is 14 amino acids. The chain's CDR3 is CSAMRGSRTDTQYF. The CDR3 DNA is TGCAGTGCTATGAGGGGGAGTCGCACAGATACGCAGTATTTT.

This clonotype was seen only a few times. The J gene is TRBJ2-2, the V gene TRBV6-5; D possibly corresponds to TRBD1 (6 bases). This CDR3 is 14 amino acids long. CDR1 and CDR2 (germline): MNHEY, SVGAGI. Trimming took off 2 bases at V and 6 bases at J, with 10 bases between the two ends. CDR3 coding DNA: TGTGCCAGCAGTTACATCGGACAGTCCGGGGAGCTGTTTTTT. Amino acid sequence: CASSYIGQSGELFF.

This clonotype was found many times. This sequence joins TRBV7-3 and TRBJ2-1; 9 nucleotides agree with TRBD2. Germline V gene sequence: CDR1 SGHTA, CDR2 FQGTGA. The CDR3 is 20 residues long. The V and J ends lost 1 base and 7 bases, in that order; junction bases with no gene match: 20. CDR3 region: CASSLSFPASGVSRENEQFF. The CDR3, as DNA: TGTGCCAGCAGCTTAAGCTTTCCCGCTAGCGGGGTTTCTAGAGAGAATGAGCAGTTCTTC. Looking up the rest from reference TRBV7-3 and TRBJ2-1 gives the full variable domain: GAGVSQTPSNKVTEKGKYVELRCDPISGHTALYWYRQSLGQGPEFLIYFQGTGAADDSGLPNDRFFAVRPEGSVSTLKIQRTERGDSAVYLCASSLSFPASGVSRENEQFFGPGTRLTVL.